Following are 30 T cell receptor beta chains from one sample sequenced in a study of spatial heterogeneity in lung cancer. Whole-study findings and limits: The number of expanded tumor alpha and beta chains correlated with mutation number.

TCRdb recomputed calls from the 5' RACE reads with MiXCR, one row per CDR3 protein. The data contain fewer than 10,000 distinct CDR3 sequences, under 7.5% of them singletons. These receptors have no identified antigens. Time point reported: sample taken at primary tumor resection. Material: lung tumor tissue, obtained at surgery. The source is a female donor with early-stage non-small cell lung cancer.

As for this clonotype: This beta chain is a stray read from a library made for alpha chains; its abundance is not meaningful. The chain is built from TRBV5-1 and TRBJ2-3; 11 nucleotides line up with TRBD2. V dropped 3 bases and J dropped 7; count of bases not matched to a gene: 7. Germline V lookup: CDR1 SGHRS, CDR2 YFSETQ. There are 15 residues in the CDR3. Here the CDR3 reads CASSSTSGMVNTQYF. The DNA for the CDR3 is TGCGCCAGCAGCTCGACTAGCGGGATGGTGAATACGCAGTATTTT. The full variable domain, completed using reference TRBV5-1 and TRBJ2-3, is KAGVTQTPRYLIKTRGQQVTLSCSPISGHRSVSWYQQTPGQGLQFLFEYFSETQRNKGNFPGRFSGRQFSNSRSEMNVSTLELGDSALYLCASSSTSGMVNTQYFGPGTRLTVL.

Sample share makes this clonotype medium-sized. This beta chain lies outside the target of a library built for alpha chains; its clone size means little. This chain joins TRBV12-3 or TRBV12-4 and TRBJ1-1; D is unclear. CDR3 length: 16 amino acids. With 3 bases removed from V and 0 bases from J, the gap between germline ends came to 14 bases. CDR3 sequence reads: CASSLGVRFMNTEAFF. The DNA of the CDR3 is TGTGCCAGCAGTTTGGGCGTTCGGTTTATGAACACTGAAGCTTTCTTT.

There are many counts of this clonotype. In a library made to pick up alpha chains, this beta chain is a stray read with a size that means little. The chain joins TRBV7-8 to TRBJ1-5, with a possible D match to TRBD1 (5 bases). The CDR3 loop spans 15 amino acids. V was clipped by 0 bases and J by 7 bases, with 13 bases between them. Germline V gene sequence: CDR1 SGHVS, CDR2 FQNEAQ. CDR3 coding DNA: TGTGCCAGCAGCTTAGCGGGCGGGGCCGGGCAGCCCCAGCATTTT. It is translated as CASSLAGGAGQPQHF.

This clonotype was counted many times. A library made for alpha chains picked up this beta chain off target, so its size means little. V and J are TRBV29-1 and TRBJ1-3; tentative D call: TRBD1 (5 bases). This CDR3 has 14 amino acids. Germline CDR1 and CDR2: SQVTM and ANQGSEA. The V end was cut by 5 bases, the J end by 2 bases, with 13 bases between. CDR3 loop: CSVQDILAGNTIYF. The CDR3 bases are TGCAGCGTTCAGGACATCTTGGCTGGAAACACCATATATTTT.

Points on this clonotype: Little can be read into the size of this beta chain, an off-target read in a library designed for alpha chains. This rearrangement joins TRBV9 to TRBJ2-1; TRBD2 agrees at 9 bases. The CDR3 length is 15 residues. With 0 bases clipped from V and 8 bases from J, the junction kept 6 bases outside the gene matches. CDR1 is SGDLS, CDR2 YYNGEE, per germline. The CDR3 DNA follows: TGTGCCAGCAGCGTAGACGGACTAGCGTCCGATGAGCAGTTCTTC. The encoded protein is CASSVDGLASDEQFF. Filled out from reference TRBV9 and TRBJ2-1, the complete variable domain reads DSGVTQTPKHLITATGQRVTLRCSPRSGDLSVYWYQQSLDQGLQFLIQYYNGEERAKGNILERFSAQQFPDLHSELNLSSLELGDSALYFCASSVDGLASDEQFFGPGTRLTVL.

This clonotype occurred many times. This beta chain represents an off-target read in a library built for alpha chains; its size is of limited meaning. The chain is built from TRBV11-2 and TRBJ2-7; 7 bases align to TRBD1. Germline values: CDR1 SGHAT, CDR2 FQNNGV. With V trimmed by 8 bases and J by 5 bases, 18 bases remained unmatched. This CDR3 has 16 residues. This chain's CDR3 is CASREWGRGLGNEQYF. The CDR3 coding sequence is TGTGCCAGCCGAGAGTGGGGCAGGGGGTTAGGCAACGAGCAGTACTTC.

This clonotype is classed as medium-sized. This beta chain is a stray read from a library made for alpha chains; its abundance is not meaningful. V is TRBV4-2 and J is TRBJ1-2; TRBD1 is a possible D gene (5 bases). Trimming shortened V by 5 bases and J by 0 bases, and 13 bases separated the two germline ends. The CDR3 has 15 amino acids. Looked up from germline, CDR1 is LGHNA and CDR2 is YNFKEQ. CDR3 sequence reads: CASSYGGRANYGYTF. The CDR3 DNA is TGTGCCAGCAGCTACGGGGGGAGGGCTAACTATGGCTACACCTTC.

This clonotype was counted between two and nine times. This beta chain is an off-target read within a library intended for alpha chains, so its frequency means little. The chain uses TRBV28 and TRBJ2-3, with D perhaps matching TRBD2 (6 bases). This CDR3 comprises 14 residues. The V end lost 5 bases, the J end lost 0 bases, and 9 bases lay between the germline ends. The germline CDR1 and CDR2 sequences are MDHEN and SYDVKM. In nucleotides, the CDR3 is TGTGCCAGCAGTCCCGGGGGTAGCACAGATACGCAGTATTTT. Encoded protein: CASSPGGSTDTQYF. Variable domain in full (rest from reference TRBV28 and TRBJ2-3): DVKVTQSSRYLVKRTGEKVFLECVQDMDHENMFWYRQDPGLGLRLIYFSYDVKMKEKGDIPEGYSVSREKKERFSLILESASTNQTSMYLCASSPGGSTDTQYFGPGTRLTVL.

This clonotype was recorded at least ten times. This beta chain is an off-target read within a library intended for alpha chains, so its frequency means little. CDR3: CSARGEREIDEQFF. CDR3 DNA sequence: TGCAGTGCTAGAGGGGAGCGGGAGATCGATGAGCAGTTCTTC. The chain uses TRBV20-1 and TRBJ2-1; 8 bases align to TRBD2. Per germline, CDR1 DFQATT and CDR2 SNEGSKA (reference sequence). The CDR3 sequence is 14 residues long. V dropped 1 base and J dropped 8; count of bases not matched to a gene: 7.

There are a few counts of this clonotype. This beta chain was picked up by a library intended for alpha chains and is off target, so its count carries little meaning. The chain couples TRBV29-1 to TRBJ2-3, with D possibly matching TRBD2 (6 bases). The length of the CDR3 is 13 residues. Germline values: CDR1 SQVTM, CDR2 ANQGSEA. Between the trimmed V and J ends, which lost 7 bases and 1 base, there was a span of 12 bases. The CDR3 coding sequence is TGCAGCGGTTCTAGCGTGGGCACAGATACGCAGTATTTT. Its translation is CSGSSVGTDTQYF.

This clonotype is deemed medium-sized. This beta chain represents an off-target read in a library built for alpha chains; its size is of limited meaning. The rearrangement uses TRBV7-8 and TRBJ2-7; 7 bases are shared with TRBD2. The CDR3 runs 15 residues. V dropped 2 bases and J dropped 3; count of bases not matched to a gene: 7. Per the germline V gene, CDR1 is SGHVS and CDR2 is FQNEAQ. CDR3 in DNA: TGTGCCAGCAGCTTATATTCGGGAGGAAACTACGAGCAGTACTTC. It specifies CASSLYSGGNYEQYF.

This clonotype is categorized as medium-sized (0.01 to 0.1%). As an off-target read in a library built for alpha chains, this beta chain has a frequency of little significance. This chain uses TRBV2 with TRBJ1-1; TRBD1 is a possible D gene (5 bases). The CDR3 is made up of 13 amino acids. V shed 3 bases and J shed 5 bases, with 10 bases lying between them. Germline V gives CDR1 SNHLY, CDR2 FYNNEI. CDR3 DNA: TGTGCCAGCAGTGACAGGGTGCGGACTGAAGCTTTCTTT. Amino acids: CASSDRVRTEAFF.

At least ten counts were recorded for this clonotype. Because the library targeted alpha chains, this beta chain is an off-target read whose size means little. The chain couples TRBV5-4 to TRBJ1-4; D not resolved. Per the germline V gene, CDR1 is SGHNT and CDR2 is YYREEE (reference sequence). This CDR3 comprises 14 residues. Between the trimmed V and J ends, which lost 2 bases and 8 bases, there was a span of 13 bases. The CDR3 DNA reads TGTGCCAGCAGCTTTGGTGCGGAAGGGGAAAAACTGTTTTTT. This translates into CASSFGAEGEKLFF.

This clonotype was seen many times. Being off target in a library aimed at alpha chains, this beta chain has a size of little meaning. The J gene is TRBJ2-6, the V gene TRBV3-1; D gene uncertain. The CDR3 has 16 residues. Trimming stripped 4 bases from V and 0 bases from J, with 10 bases between. Per germline, CDR1 LGHDT and CDR2 YNNKEL (reference sequence). CDR3 coding DNA: TGTGCCAGCAGCCTGCCCGACGGCTCTGGGGCCAACGTCCTGACTTTC. Encoded protein: CASSLPDGSGANVLTF. The full variable domain, completed using reference TRBV3-1 and TRBJ2-6, is DTAVSQTPKYLVTQMGNDKSIKCEQNLGHDTMYWYKQDSKKFLKIMFSYNNKELIINETVPNRFSPKSPDKAHLNLHINSLELGDSAVYFCASSLPDGSGANVLTFGAGSRLTVL.

This clonotype has at least ten counts. The library was designed around alpha chains, so this beta chain is a stray read whose abundance carries little weight. The chain carries TRBV6-1 and TRBJ2-1, with TRBD2 matching 8 bases. The ends lost 7 bases at V and 7 bases at J; junction bases unmatched: 9. CDR1 is MNHNS and CDR2 is SASEGT in the germline V gene. The CDR3 totals 14 residues. For the CDR3, the DNA is TGTGCCAGCAATCCGGGACTAGGTAGAAATGAGCAGTTCTTC. Its protein is CASNPGLGRNEQFF.

In its sample, this clonotype is medium-sized. Found in a library prepared for alpha chains, this beta chain is an off-target read, and its abundance has little meaning. J is TRBJ2-7 and V is TRBV27; TRBD1 aligns across 7 bases. Germline CDR1 is MNHEY and CDR2 is SMNVEV (reference sequence). V dropped 8 bases and J dropped 2; count of bases not matched to a gene: 3. CDR3 length: 12 amino acids. The CDR3 loop is CASRTGPYEQYF. CDR3 nucleotide sequence: TGTGCCAGCCGGACAGGACCCTACGAGCAGTACTTC.

This clonotype has at least ten counts. This beta chain came through as a stray read in a library set up for alpha chains, and its size says little. The genes are TRBV29-1 and TRBJ1-1; TRBD1 aligns across 8 bases. The length of the CDR3 is 11 residues. CDR1 is SQVTM, CDR2 ANQGSEA, per germline. Unmatched junction bases numbered 2, after V lost 7 bases and J lost 4 bases. The CDR3 region has the DNA TGCAGCGCTGACAGGGGCACTGAAGCTTTCTTT. Protein sequence: CSADRGTEAFF.

Sample share makes this clonotype medium-sized. A library made for alpha chains picked up this beta chain off target, so its size means little. This chain joins TRBV30 and TRBJ2-3; TRBD2 is a possible D gene (5 bases). This CDR3 has 15 residues. Germline CDR1 is GTSNPN and CDR2 is SVGIG (reference sequence). V was pared by 2 bases and J by 5 bases, with 17 bases between. The CDR3 nucleotides are TGTGCCTGGAGTCCCGTGGGAGCCAGGATAGATACGCAGTATTTT. The encoded protein is CAWSPVGARIDTQYF. The full variable domain, its missing parts supplied by reference TRBV30 and TRBJ2-3, is SQTIHQWPATLVQPVGSPLSLECTVEGTSNPNLYWYRQAAGRGLQLLFYSVGIGQISSEVPQNLSASRPQDRQFILSSKKLLLSDSGFYLCAWSPVGARIDTQYFGPGTRLTVL.

By frequency in the sample, this clonotype is medium-sized. Because the library targeted alpha chains, this beta chain is an off-target read whose size means little. The chain links TRBV18 to TRBJ1-2; 9 bases align to TRBD1. This CDR3 spans 13 amino acids. Germline CDR1 reads KGHSH; CDR2 reads LQKENI. V lost 5 bases and J lost 4; bases outside the gene matches: 2. CDR3 DNA: TGTGCCAGCTCAGGGACAGGGATCTATGGCTACACCTTC. Amino acid sequence: CASSGTGIYGYTF.

In this sample, this clonotype turned up many times. This beta chain is an unintended read in a library built for alpha chains; its size means little. This rearrangement joins TRBV6-5 to TRBJ2-2; D not resolved. Germline V gives CDR1 MNHEY, CDR2 SVGAGI. This CDR3 is built from 13 residues. V was trimmed by 6 bases and J by 5 bases, leaving 10 bases between them. CDR3 sequence: CASSKTATGELFF. In DNA, the CDR3 is TGTGCCAGCAGCAAGACGGCGACCGGGGAGCTGTTTTTT.

This clonotype was seen many times. The size of this beta chain means little, since it is a stray read in a library made for alpha chains. The genes are TRBV20-1 and TRBJ2-3; 10 bases match TRBD2. The CDR3 contains 14 residues. CDR1 DFQATT and CDR2 SNEGSKA come from the germline V gene (reference sequence). V trimming: 3 bases; J trimming: 6 bases; junction bases outside the gene matches: 6. This CDR3 reads CSASLAGAGDTQYF. The CDR3 bases are TGCAGTGCTAGTCTAGCGGGAGCTGGGGATACGCAGTATTTT.

This clonotype has a count of ten or more. This beta chain was picked up by a library intended for alpha chains and is off target, so its count carries little meaning. The CDR3 region has the DNA TGTGCCAGCACCAAATGGTATTCTGGGACTAGCGGGAGTCTGTCCTACAATGAGCAGTTCTTC. Protein sequence: CASTKWYSGTSGSLSYNEQFF. The rearrangement joins TRBV27 to TRBJ2-1, with 14 bases identical to TRBD2. CDR3 length: 21 residues. Germline V gene sequence: CDR1 MNHEY, CDR2 SMNVEV (reference sequence). The V and J ends lost 7 bases and 1 base, in that order; junction bases with no gene match: 18.

This clonotype is medium-sized by share. Found in a library prepared for alpha chains, this beta chain is an off-target read, and its abundance has little meaning. This chain connects TRBV20-1 to TRBJ2-1, with 11 positions matching TRBD2. In germline, CDR1 is DFQATT, CDR2 SNEGSKA (reference sequence). Germline trimming cut 6 bases from V and 3 bases from J; bases unmatched to any gene: 7. The CDR3 covers 15 residues. The chain's CDR3 is CSARTSGSYYNEQFF. The CDR3 DNA reads TGCAGTGCCCGGACTAGCGGGTCTTACTACAATGAGCAGTTCTTC.

This clonotype counts as medium-sized. The library was designed around alpha chains, so this beta chain is a stray read whose abundance carries little weight. The chain couples TRBV10-3 to TRBJ2-1, with no clear D. V lost 4 bases to trimming and J lost 6 bases, with 16 bases between them. This CDR3 contains 15 residues. Germline CDR1 ENHRY, CDR2 SYGVKD. The DNA of the CDR3 is TGTGCCATCAGTGTGGGCGGTTTGCGCGCCAATGAGCAGTTCTTC. This sequence encodes CAISVGGLRANEQFF.

This clonotype was seen many times. With the library built for alpha chains, this beta chain is off target and its frequency is not meaningful. This chain links TRBV27 with TRBJ2-4, with 13 bases aligning to TRBD2. The CDR3 runs to 16 residues. Trimming took 7 bases from V and 2 from J; bases not matched to a gene: 5. Germline CDR1 is MNHEY and CDR2 is SMNVEV (reference sequence). For the CDR3, the DNA is TGTGCCAGCATTTGGACTAGCGGGAGATCCAAAAACATTCAGTACTTC. Translated, it gives CASIWTSGRSKNIQYF.

This clonotype has a count of ten or more. The library was built for alpha chains, so this beta chain is an off-target read and its size means little. The rearrangement links TRBV12-3 or TRBV12-4 to TRBJ2-5, with TRBD2 matching over 9 bases. CDR3 length: 15 amino acids. The trim removed 8 bases at V and 2 bases at J, leaving 9 bases unmatched. CDR3 DNA: TGTGCCAGCCGGCGAGCGGGAGGATATCAAGAGACCCAGTACTTC. Its protein is CASRRAGGYQETQYF.

This clonotype has at least ten counts. This beta chain is an off-target read within a library intended for alpha chains, so its frequency means little. The chain combines TRBV7-2 with TRBJ1-2; 8 bases agree with TRBD1. Germline V gene lookup returns CDR1 SGHTA and CDR2 FQGNSA. The trim removed 0 bases at V and 4 bases at J, leaving 7 bases unmatched. The CDR3 is made up of 16 amino acids. The CDR3 here is CASSLASTGEGYGYTF. CDR3 nucleotides: TGTGCCAGCAGCTTAGCCTCGACAGGGGAGGGCTATGGCTACACCTTC.

This clonotype appeared many times. This beta chain slipped into a library made for alpha chains as a stray read, so its size is not meaningful. The chain is built from TRBV11-3 and TRBJ2-2; perhaps D is TRBD1 or TRBD2 (6 bases each). Germline values: CDR1 SGHNT, CDR2 YENEEA. Deletions cut 5 bases from V and 5 bases from J, with 18 bases between. The CDR3 is made up of 16 amino acids. The CDR3 loop is CASSRDGGAGTGELFF. As DNA, the CDR3 is TGTGCCAGCAGCCGAGACGGGGGCGCGGGTACCGGGGAGCTGTTTTTT.

This clonotype occurred many times. This beta chain slipped into a library made for alpha chains as a stray read, so its size is not meaningful. The chain has TRBV6-2 or TRBV6-3 and TRBJ2-7; 10 bases are shared with TRBD2. V shed 6 bases, J shed 2 bases, and the junction held 13 bases outside the gene matches. The length of the CDR3 is 17 residues. The germline V gene has CDR1 MNHEY and CDR2 SVGEGT. The CDR3 loop reads CASSPLEGTSEAYEQYF. CDR3 coding DNA: TGTGCCAGCAGCCCACTAGAAGGGACTAGCGAAGCCTACGAGCAGTACTTC.

This clonotype was seen at least ten times. This beta chain slipped into a library made for alpha chains as a stray read, so its size is not meaningful. V gene TRBV7-2 combines with J gene TRBJ2-7; 8 nucleotides line up with TRBD2. Per the germline V gene, CDR1 is SGHTA and CDR2 is FQGNSA. This CDR3 is 16 amino acids long. V lost 4 bases to trimming and J lost 3 bases; unmatched junction nucleotides: 11. CDR3 DNA: TGTGCCAGCAGCTACGGGAGCGGGAGATATCTCTACGAGCAGTACTTC. Translated: CASSYGSGRYLYEQYF.